This T cell receptor beta chain originates from a study of shared clonotypes between healthy human individuals. At the level of the study: The study used three CD4 naive, three CD4 memory, two CD8 naive and one CD8 memory plate per donor.

Overall study results and limits: Compared with memory subsets, naive subsets generally had larger estimated richness.

Remarks on this clone: Its target is not known.

In replicate PCRs of sorted subsets, approximately 210 ng DNA, about 30,000 T cell genomes, was used. Clones were sequenced by immunoSEQ multiplex PCR, and TCRdb holds only the in-frame ones, with some missing. The data hold some 2,500,000 clones, with under 95% observed a single time. The V and J ends lost 0 bases and 5 bases respectively, with 14 bases between them. The CDR3 consists of 15 residues. The germline gives CDR1 SGDLS, CDR2 YYNGEE. The origin of this receptor is a man between 18 and 29 years old in good health. Some clones in this sample may be carry-over from other donors' samples. Source material: naive CD4+ T cells from PBMCs. As for subset: CD45RA+ positively selected. The chain uses TRBV9 and TRBJ1-1, with TRBD1 as a possible D gene (6 bases). CDR3 sequence: CASSVEDSLRTEAFF. CDR3 nucleotides: TGTGCCAGCAGCGTAGAGGACAGTTTAAGGACTGAAGCTTTCTTT.